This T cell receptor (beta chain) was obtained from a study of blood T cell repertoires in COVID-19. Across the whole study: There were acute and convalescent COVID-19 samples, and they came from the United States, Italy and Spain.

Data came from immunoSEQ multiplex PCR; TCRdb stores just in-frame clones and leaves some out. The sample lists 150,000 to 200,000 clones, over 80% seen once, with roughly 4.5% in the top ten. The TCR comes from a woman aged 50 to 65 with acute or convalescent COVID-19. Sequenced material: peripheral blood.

CDR3 nucleotide sequence: TGCGCCAGCAGCTTGGACAGGGAGGGCCTCGGTGGCTACACCTTC. Residues: CASSLDREGLGGYTF. The V call is TRBV5-1, the J call TRBJ1-2; maybe TRBD1 (6 bases). Germline values: CDR1 SGHRS, CDR2 YFSETQ. Trimming removed 0 bases at V and 7 bases at J, with 16 bases between. The CDR3 runs 15 residues.